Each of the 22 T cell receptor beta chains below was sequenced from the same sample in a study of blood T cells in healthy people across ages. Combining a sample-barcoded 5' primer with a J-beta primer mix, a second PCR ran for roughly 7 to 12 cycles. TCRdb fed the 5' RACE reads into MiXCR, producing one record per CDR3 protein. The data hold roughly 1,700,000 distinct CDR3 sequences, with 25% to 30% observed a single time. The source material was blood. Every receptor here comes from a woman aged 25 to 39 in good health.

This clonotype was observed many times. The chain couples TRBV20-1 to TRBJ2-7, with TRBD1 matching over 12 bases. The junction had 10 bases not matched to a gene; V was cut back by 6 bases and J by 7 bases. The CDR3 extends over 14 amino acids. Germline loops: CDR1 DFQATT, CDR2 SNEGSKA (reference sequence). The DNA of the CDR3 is TGCAGTGCCCTCCGGGACAGGGGGCTGAAGGAGCAGTACTTC. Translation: CSALRDRGLKEQYF.

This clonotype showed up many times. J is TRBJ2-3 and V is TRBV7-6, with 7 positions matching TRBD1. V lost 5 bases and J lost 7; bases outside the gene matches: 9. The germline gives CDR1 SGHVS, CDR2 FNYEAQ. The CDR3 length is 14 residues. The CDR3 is CASSGTAQGYTQYF. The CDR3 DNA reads TGTGCCAGCAGCGGGACAGCCCAGGGATATACGCAGTATTTT.

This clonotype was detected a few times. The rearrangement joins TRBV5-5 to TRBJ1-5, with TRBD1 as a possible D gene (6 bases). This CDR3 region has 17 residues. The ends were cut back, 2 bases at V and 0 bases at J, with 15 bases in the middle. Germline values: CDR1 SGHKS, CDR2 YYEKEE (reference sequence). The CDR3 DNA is TGTGCCAGCAGCTTTTCCCAGACAGGACCTAGCAATCAGCCCCAGCATTTT. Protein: CASSFSQTGPSNQPQHF.

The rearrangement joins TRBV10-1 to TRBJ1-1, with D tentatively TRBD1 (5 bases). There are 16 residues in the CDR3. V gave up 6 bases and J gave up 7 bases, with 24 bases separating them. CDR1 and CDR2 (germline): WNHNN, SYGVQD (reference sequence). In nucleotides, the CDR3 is TGCGCCAGCAGCGACAGTCGACGGGCCTCGGAGGGTGAAGCTTTCTTT. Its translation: CASSDSRRASEGEAFF.

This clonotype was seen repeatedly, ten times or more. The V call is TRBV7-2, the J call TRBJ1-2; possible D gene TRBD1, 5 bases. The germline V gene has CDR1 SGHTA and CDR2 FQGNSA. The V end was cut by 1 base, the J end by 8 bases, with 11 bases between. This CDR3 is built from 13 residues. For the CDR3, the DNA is TGTGCCAGCAGCTTAGTGGAGTGGGACGGCTACACCTTC. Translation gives CASSLVEWDGYTF.

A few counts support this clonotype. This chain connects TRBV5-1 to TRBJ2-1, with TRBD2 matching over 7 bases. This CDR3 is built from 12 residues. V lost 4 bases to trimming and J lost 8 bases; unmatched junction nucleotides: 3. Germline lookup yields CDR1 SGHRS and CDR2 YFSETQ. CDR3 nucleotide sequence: TGCGCCAGCAGCCGGACTAGATATGAGCAGTTCTTC. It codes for CASSRTRYEQFF.

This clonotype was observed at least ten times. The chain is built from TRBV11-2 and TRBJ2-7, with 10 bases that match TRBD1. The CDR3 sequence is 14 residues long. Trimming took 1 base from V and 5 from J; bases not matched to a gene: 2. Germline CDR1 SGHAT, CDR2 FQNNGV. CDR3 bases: TGTGCCAGCAGCTTAGGGACAGGGGGAGACGAGCAGTACTTC. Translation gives CASSLGTGGDEQYF.

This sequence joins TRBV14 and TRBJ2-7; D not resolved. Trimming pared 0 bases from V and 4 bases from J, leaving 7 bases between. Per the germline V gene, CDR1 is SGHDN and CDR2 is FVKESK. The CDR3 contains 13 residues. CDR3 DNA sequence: TGTGCCAGCAGCCAAGAGAGTTTATACGAGCAGTACTTC. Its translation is CASSQESLYEQYF.

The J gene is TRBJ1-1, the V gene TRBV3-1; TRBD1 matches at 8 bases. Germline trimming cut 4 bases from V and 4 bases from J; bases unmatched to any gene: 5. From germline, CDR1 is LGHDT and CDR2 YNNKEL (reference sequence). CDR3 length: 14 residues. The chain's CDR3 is CASSPDRVRTEAFF. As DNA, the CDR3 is TGTGCCAGCAGCCCGGACAGGGTACGCACTGAAGCTTTCTTT.

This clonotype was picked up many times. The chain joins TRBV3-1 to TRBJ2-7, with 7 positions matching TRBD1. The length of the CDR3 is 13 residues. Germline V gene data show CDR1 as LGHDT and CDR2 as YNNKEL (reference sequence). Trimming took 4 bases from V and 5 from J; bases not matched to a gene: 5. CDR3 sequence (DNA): TGTGCCAGCAGCCTATTCACAGGGGACGAGCAGTACTTC. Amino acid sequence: CASSLFTGDEQYF.

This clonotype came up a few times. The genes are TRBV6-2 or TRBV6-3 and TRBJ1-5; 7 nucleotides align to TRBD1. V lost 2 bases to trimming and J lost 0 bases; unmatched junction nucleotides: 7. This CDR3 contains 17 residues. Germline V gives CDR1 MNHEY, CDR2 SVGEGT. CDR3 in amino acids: CASSYPRDSHSNQPQHF. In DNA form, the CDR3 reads TGTGCCAGCAGTTACCCCAGGGACAGCCATAGCAATCAGCCCCAGCATTTT.

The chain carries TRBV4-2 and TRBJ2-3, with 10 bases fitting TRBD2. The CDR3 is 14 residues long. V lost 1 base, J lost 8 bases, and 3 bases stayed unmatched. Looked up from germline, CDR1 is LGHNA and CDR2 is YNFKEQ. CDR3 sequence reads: CASSQAAGGGTQYF. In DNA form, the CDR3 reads TGTGCCAGCAGCCAAGCAGCGGGAGGGGGTACGCAGTATTTT.

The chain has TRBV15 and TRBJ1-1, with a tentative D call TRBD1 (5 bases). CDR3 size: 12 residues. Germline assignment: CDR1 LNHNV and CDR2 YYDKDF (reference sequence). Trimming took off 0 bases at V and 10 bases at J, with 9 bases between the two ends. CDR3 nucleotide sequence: TGTGCCACCAGCAGAGATGGGAGGGGAGCTTTCTTT. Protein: CATSRDGRGAFF.

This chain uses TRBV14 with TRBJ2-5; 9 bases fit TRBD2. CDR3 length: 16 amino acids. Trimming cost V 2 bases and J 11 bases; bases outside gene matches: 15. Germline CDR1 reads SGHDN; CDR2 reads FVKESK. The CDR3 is CASSQLLAGRYNEQYF. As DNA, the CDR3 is TGTGCCAGCAGCCAATTACTAGCGGGCCGGTACAATGAGCAGTACTTC.

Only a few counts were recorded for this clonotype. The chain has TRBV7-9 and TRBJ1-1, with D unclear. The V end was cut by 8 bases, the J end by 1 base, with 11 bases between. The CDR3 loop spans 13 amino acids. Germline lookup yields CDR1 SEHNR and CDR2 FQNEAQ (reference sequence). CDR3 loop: CASGVGWNTEAFF. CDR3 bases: TGTGCCAGCGGGGTGGGGTGGAACACTGAAGCTTTCTTT.

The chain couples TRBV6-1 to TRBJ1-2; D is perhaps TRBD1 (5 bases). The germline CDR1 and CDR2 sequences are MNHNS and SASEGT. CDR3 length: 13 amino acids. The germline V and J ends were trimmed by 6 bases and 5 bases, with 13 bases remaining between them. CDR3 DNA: TGTGCCAGCAGGACGGACACGGGGTATGGCTACACCTTC. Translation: CASRTDTGYGYTF.

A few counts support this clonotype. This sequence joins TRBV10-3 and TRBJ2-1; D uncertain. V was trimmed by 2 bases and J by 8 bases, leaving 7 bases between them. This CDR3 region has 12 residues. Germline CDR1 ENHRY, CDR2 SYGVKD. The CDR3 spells CAISEGRDEQFF. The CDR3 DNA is TGTGCCATCAGTGAGGGTAGGGATGAGCAGTTCTTC.

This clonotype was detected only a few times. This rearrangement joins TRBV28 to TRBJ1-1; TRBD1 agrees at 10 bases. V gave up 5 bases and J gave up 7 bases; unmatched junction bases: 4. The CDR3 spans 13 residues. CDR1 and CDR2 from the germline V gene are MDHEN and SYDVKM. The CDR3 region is CASSPRDRGEAFF. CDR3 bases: TGTGCCAGCAGTCCTAGGGACAGGGGTGAAGCTTTCTTT.

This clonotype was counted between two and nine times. In DNA form, the CDR3 reads TGTGCCAGCAGTATCGCGGGCGAGGACAATGAGCAGTTCTTC. Its protein is CASSIAGEDNEQFF. The rearrangement uses TRBV28 and TRBJ2-1; D possibly corresponds to TRBD2 (5 bases). Trimming shortened V by 5 bases and J by 5 bases, and 13 bases separated the two germline ends. CDR3 length: 14 amino acids. The germline gives CDR1 MDHEN, CDR2 SYDVKM.

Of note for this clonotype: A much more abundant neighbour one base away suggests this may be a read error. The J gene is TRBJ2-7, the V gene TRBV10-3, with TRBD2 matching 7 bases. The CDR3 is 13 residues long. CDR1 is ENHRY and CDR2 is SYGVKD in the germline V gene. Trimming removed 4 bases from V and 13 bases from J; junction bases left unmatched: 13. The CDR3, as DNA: TGTGCCATCAGTGGAATGGCGGGGGAGACCCACTACTTC. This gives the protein CAISGMAGETHYF.

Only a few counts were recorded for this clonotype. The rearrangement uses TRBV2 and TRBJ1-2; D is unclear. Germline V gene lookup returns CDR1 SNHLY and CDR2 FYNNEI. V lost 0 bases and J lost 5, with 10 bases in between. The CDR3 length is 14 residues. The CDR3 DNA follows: TGTGCCAGCAGTGAAGCGCAGGCGGCATATGGCTACACCTTC. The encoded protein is CASSEAQAAYGYTF.

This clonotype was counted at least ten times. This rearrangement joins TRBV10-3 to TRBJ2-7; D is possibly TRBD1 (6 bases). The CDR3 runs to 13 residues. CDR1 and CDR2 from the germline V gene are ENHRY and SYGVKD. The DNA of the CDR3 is TGTGCATCCGCCGGCGGACAGTCCTACGAGCAGTACTTC. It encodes CASAGGQSYEQYF.